This is a list of T cell receptor beta chains from one sample in a study of cytomegalovirus exposure and HLA in healthy donors. The protocol was immunoSEQ multiplex PCR, while the TCRdb copy is restricted to in-frame clones and leaves out a portion. The table lists 150,000 to 200,000 clones, 65% to 85% of them singletons, with roughly 1.7% in the top ten. Sequenced material: PBMCs. The receptor source for this set is a man aged 40-55 years in good health and CMV-seropositive. CDR3s include the opening cysteine and the closing phenylalanine or tryptophan. Each record gives: clone size, V gene, D gene, J gene, CDR3 protein, CDR3 DNA. The D gene is left open where the match is weak. Only part of the rows carry a size: once, few, many, or a class if the clone is expanded.

NA	TRBV5-4	NA	TRBJ2-1	CASSLDPAGFNEQFF	TGTGCCAGCAGCTTGGACCCCGCGGGGTTTAATGAGCAGTTCTTC
NA	TRBV2	NA	TRBJ1-2	CASSEDRVGYTF	TGTGCCAGCAGTGAAGACAGGGTTGGCTACACCTTC
NA	TRBV27	TRBD1	TRBJ2-3	CASSGRTGGEPTQYF	TGTGCCAGCAGTGGTAGGACAGGGGGGGAACCTACGCAGTATTTT
NA	TRBV5-1	NA	TRBJ2-1	CASSLSRANEQFF	TGCGCCAGCAGCTTGTCGCGGGCGAATGAGCAGTTCTTC
NA	TRBV21-1	NA	TRBJ2-7	CASSDRGEQYF	TGTGCCAGCAGCGACAGGGGTGAGCAGTACTTC
NA	TRBV27	TRBD1	TRBJ2-7	CASSYSGTGAYEQYF	TGTGCCAGCAGTTATTCCGGGACAGGGGCCTACGAGCAGTACTTC
NA	TRBV5-1	TRBD1	TRBJ1-1	CASSPGGAGGEAFF	TGCGCCAGCAGCCCCGGTGGGGCAGGGGGTGAAGCTTTCTTT
NA	TRBV5-1	NA	TRBJ2-3	CASRLQDTQYF	TGCGCCAGCAGACTCCAAGATACGCAGTATTTT
NA	TRBV27	TRBD2	TRBJ2-7	CASSSARWTREQYF	TGTGCCAGCAGTTCCGCCCGATGGACTAGAGAGCAGTACTTC
NA	TRBV10-2	NA	TRBJ2-5	CASSDYWETQYF	TGCGCCAGCAGTGATTACTGGGAGACCCAGTACTTC
few	TRBV6-8	TRBD1	TRBJ2-3	CASSYRQGVSTDTQYF	TGTGCCAGCAGTTACCGGCAGGGGGTTAGCACAGATACGCAGTATTTT
NA	TRBV28	TRBD2	TRBJ2-7	CASSSIAGGLGEQYF	TGTGCCAGCAGCTCCATAGCGGGAGGGTTGGGGGAGCAGTACTTC
NA	TRBV9	NA	TRBJ1-3	CASSVGISSGNTIYF	TGTGCCAGCAGCGTAGGAATCAGCTCTGGAAACACCATATATTTT
once	TRBV4-2	NA	TRBJ2-7	CASSQVLAERAYEQYF	TGTGCCAGCAGCCAGGTCTTAGCGGAAAGGGCCTACGAGCAGTACTTC
NA	TRBV6-5	NA	TRBJ1-2	CASSYTVTYGYTF	TGTGCCAGCAGTTACACAGTGACCTATGGCTACACCTTC
NA	TRBV5-8	NA	TRBJ1-1	CASSLSHLGTEAFF	TGTGCCAGCAGCTTGTCCCACCTAGGCACTGAAGCTTTCTTT
NA	TRBV19	NA	TRBJ1-4	CASSIPGLGGLFF	TGTGCCAGTAGTATACCAGGACTCGGGGGGCTGTTTTTT
once	TRBV18	NA	TRBJ2-1	CASSPAEGSQQFF	TGTGCCAGCTCACCGGCCGAGGGCAGCCAGCAGTTCTTC
NA	TRBV28	TRBD2	TRBJ2-3	CASSRLADTQYF	TGTGCCAGCAGTAGACTAGCGGATACGCAGTATTTT
NA	TRBV28	NA	TRBJ1-4	CASSSPRGTNEKLFF	TGTGCCAGCAGTTCCCCCCGGGGGACTAATGAAAAACTGTTTTTT
NA	TRBV5-1	NA	TRBJ1-4	CASSVGDFNEKLFF	TGCGCCAGCAGCGTAGGGGATTTTAATGAAAAACTGTTTTTT
NA	TRBV7-9	TRBD2	TRBJ2-1	CASSSTLAGGVNNEQFF	TGTGCCAGCAGCTCCACATTGGCGGGAGGGGTCAACAATGAGCAGTTCTTC
NA	TRBV5-1	NA	TRBJ1-1	CASSSGKAHTLNTEAFF	TGCGCCAGCAGCTCGGGAAAGGCTCACACTTTGAACACTGAAGCTTTCTTT
NA	TRBV9	NA	TRBJ1-2	CASSVASGGSITGYTF	TGTGCCAGCAGCGTAGCTTCGGGCGGGAGTATTACGGGCTACACCTTC
NA	TRBV7-2	TRBD1	TRBJ1-1	CASSSSRGQVATEAFF	TGTGCCAGCAGCTCCTCCAGGGGACAGGTTGCCACTGAAGCTTTCTTT
NA	TRBV5-1	NA	TRBJ2-7	CASSLGSGSYEQYF	TGCGCCAGCAGCTTGGGGTCAGGTTCCTACGAGCAGTACTTC
NA	TRBV2	NA	TRBJ2-7	CASADYLRGEQYF	TGTGCCAGCGCGGACTACCTCAGGGGGGAGCAGTACTTC
NA	TRBV6-1	TRBD2	TRBJ2-3	CASSEAGTTAGLVGDTQYF	TGTGCCAGCAGTGAAGCGGGGACGACAGCGGGACTTGTTGGAGATACGCAGTATTTT
NA	TRBV7-9	TRBD1	TRBJ2-6	CSSSLGPDRGGNVLTF	TGTTCCAGCAGCTTAGGACCGGACAGGGGAGGCAACGTCCTGACTTTC
few	TRBV6-1	TRBD1	TRBJ2-7	CASEGGGQGSSEQYF	TGTGCCAGCGAGGGGGGTGGACAGGGGAGCTCCGAGCAGTACTTC
once	TRBV28	NA	TRBJ1-3	CASSLLTRADSGNTIYF	TGTGCCAGCAGTTTATTAACGCGCGCGGACTCTGGAAACACCATATATTTT
NA	TRBV5-1	TRBD2	TRBJ2-5	CASSNSGIGETQYF	TGCGCCAGCAGCAATAGCGGGATCGGGGAGACCCAGTACTTC
NA	TRBV7-9	NA	TRBJ2-7	CASSLAAYEQYF	TGTGCCAGCAGCTTAGCAGCCTACGAGCAGTACTTC
once	TRBV6-1	NA	TRBJ2-1	CATWDTSSYNEQFF	TGTGCCACCTGGGACACCTCGAGCTACAATGAGCAGTTCTTC
once	TRBV7-9	NA	TRBJ2-5	CASSPGEYQETQYF	TGTGCCAGCAGCCCCGGGGAGTACCAAGAGACCCAGTACTTC
NA	TRBV6-1	TRBD1	TRBJ2-7	CASSDPLGRGTYEQYF	TGTGCCAGCAGTGATCCCCTCGGCAGGGGGACCTACGAGCAGTACTTC
NA	TRBV9	TRBD1	TRBJ1-1	CASSARQGVTEAFF	TGTGCCAGCAGCGCAAGACAGGGGGTTACTGAAGCTTTCTTT
few	TRBV6-5	NA	TRBJ2-7	CASGQGSYEQYF	TGTGCCAGCGGGCAAGGCAGCTACGAGCAGTACTTC
NA	TRBV7-2	NA	TRBJ2-3	CASSLRGMTDTQYF	TGTGCCAGCAGCTTACGGGGGATGACAGATACGCAGTATTTT
NA	TRBV5-6	TRBD1	TRBJ1-2	CASRMDRAYGYTF	TGTGCCAGCAGGATGGACAGGGCGTATGGCTACACCTTC
NA	TRBV7-3	TRBD1	TRBJ1-2	CASSLYSGTDYGYTF	TGTGCCAGCAGCCTCTACTCCGGGACAGACTATGGCTACACCTTC
NA	TRBV27	NA	TRBJ2-7	CASKPGAGAYEQYF	TGTGCCTCCAAACCGGGCGCCGGGGCCTACGAGCAGTACTTC